The present TCR beta chain was sequenced within a study of T cell responses to AZD1222 COVID-19 vaccine. Study details: Doses given second, at about 4 or about 12 weeks, were pooled. Findings and limits, study-wide: The sample set comprised mostly white British donors with more females, and clonal diversity was possibly underestimated. Repertoire collection took place solely once the T cell response had peaked.

Sequenced by immunoSEQ multiplex PCR; TCRdb stores in-frame clones only, minus some. The sample consists of approximately 180,000 clones, roughly 90% of them appearing once. About this clone itself: What it binds is unknown.

The CDR3 extends over 15 amino acids. Looked up from germline, CDR1 is SGHRS and CDR2 is YFSETQ. J gave up 9 bases and V 1 base, and 4 bases lay outside the gene matches. Sequenced here: peripheral blood, sampled on day 0 of AZD1222 vaccination. The receptor was isolated from an adult in good health. V is TRBV5-1 and J is TRBJ1-6; 10 bases are a match to TRBD1. The CDR3 DNA follows: TGCGCCAGCAGCTTGCATGGGACAGGGGTTTCACCCCTCCACTTT. This sequence encodes CASSLHGTGVSPLHF.